The clone carrying this T cell receptor (beta chain) was counted a few times. Its antigen remains unidentified. Germline assignment: CDR1 MNHNS and CDR2 SASEGT. With 8 bases clipped from V and 8 bases from J, the junction kept 12 bases outside the gene matches. The CDR3 is 15 amino acids. The data derive from a study of T cells in Graves' hyperthyroidism and ophthalmopathy. At the level of the study: The authors collected peripheral blood at initial diagnosis, before any treatment.

Study-wide findings and caveats: Appearing also in blood were most of the thyroid clonotypes expanded above 0.001.

TCR beta CDR3 sequences were amplified from RNA transcripts. TCR CDR3 regions were first amplified by RT-PCR with HTBI primers. MiXCR, run by TCRdb on the multiplex PCR reads, gives a single entry per CDR3 protein. This table holds approximately 600,000 distinct CDR3 sequences, about a sixth found once. The V and J genes are TRBV6-1 and TRBJ2-4, with 10 positions matching TRBD1. The source material was blood. This TCR was sampled from a woman younger than 45 with Graves' hyperthyroidism. The CDR3 DNA reads TGTGCCAGCGGGACGGGACAGGGGATAGCGGACATTCAGTACTTC. It encodes CASGTGQGIADIQYF.